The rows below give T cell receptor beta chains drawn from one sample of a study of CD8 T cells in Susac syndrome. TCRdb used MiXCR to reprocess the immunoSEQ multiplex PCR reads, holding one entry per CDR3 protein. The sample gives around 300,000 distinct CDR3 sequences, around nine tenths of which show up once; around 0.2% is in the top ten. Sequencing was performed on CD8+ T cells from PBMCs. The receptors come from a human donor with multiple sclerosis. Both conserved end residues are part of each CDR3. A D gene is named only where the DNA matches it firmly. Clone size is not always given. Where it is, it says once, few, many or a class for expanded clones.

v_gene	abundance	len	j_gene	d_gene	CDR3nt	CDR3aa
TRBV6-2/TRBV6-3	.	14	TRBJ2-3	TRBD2	TGTGCCAGCAGTTACGGGCGGGAGGCAGATACGCAGTATTTT	CASSYGREADTQYF
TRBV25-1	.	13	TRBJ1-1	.	TGTGCCAGCTCCTTCGGCACAGGACGTGAAGCTTTCTTT	CASSFGTGREAFF
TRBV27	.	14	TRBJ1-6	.	TGTGCCAGCAGTGACCCCAACTATAATTCACCCCTCCACTTT	CASSDPNYNSPLHF
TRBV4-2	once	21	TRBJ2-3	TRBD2	TGTGCCAGCAGCCAAGATTGGGAACTAGCGGGTCGATCTTCTAGCACAGATACGCAGTATTTT	CASSQDWELAGRSSSTDTQYF
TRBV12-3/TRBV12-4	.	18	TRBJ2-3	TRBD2	TGTGCCAGCAGTTTCGGGACTAGCGGGCCCCCTGGCACAGATACGCAGTATTTT	CASSFGTSGPPGTDTQYF
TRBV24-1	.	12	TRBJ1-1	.	TGTGCCACCAGTGACCCGGGCCTTGAAGCTTTCTTT	CATSDPGLEAFF
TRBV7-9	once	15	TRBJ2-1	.	TGTGCCAGCAGCCGGTCTCTGAGCTCCTACAATGAGCAGTTCTTC	CASSRSLSSYNEQFF
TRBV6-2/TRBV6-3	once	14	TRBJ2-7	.	TGTGCCAGCAGTCGGCAGCCCTTGTTCTACGAGCAGTACTTC	CASSRQPLFYEQYF
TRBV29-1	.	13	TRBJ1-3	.	TGCAGCGTCCCGGCGGGGGCTGGAAACACCATATATTTT	CSVPAGAGNTIYF
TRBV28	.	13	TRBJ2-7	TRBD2	TGTGCCAGCAGTTTCCGAGCGGGGCTACCACCTTACTTC	CASSFRAGLPPYF
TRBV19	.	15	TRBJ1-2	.	TGTGCCAGTAGTATGTGGGGCGGGATGGACTATGGCTACACCTTC	CASSMWGGMDYGYTF
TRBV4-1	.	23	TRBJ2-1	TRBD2	TGCGCCAGCAGCCAAGAGAGTGGGACGGGACTAGCGGGGGCCACCAGCTCCTACAATGAGCAGTTCTTC	CASSQESGTGLAGATSSYNEQFF
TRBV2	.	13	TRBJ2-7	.	TGTGCCAGCAGAACCGGGACACACTACGAGCAGTACTTC	CASRTGTHYEQYF
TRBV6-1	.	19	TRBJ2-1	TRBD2	TGTGCCAGCAGACCCAGACTAGCGGGGTCGGCGAGCTCCTACAATGAGCAGTTCTTC	CASRPRLAGSASSYNEQFF
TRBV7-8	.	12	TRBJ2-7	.	TGTGCCAGCAGCTGGGTGGGTTACGAGCAGTACTTC	CASSWVGYEQYF
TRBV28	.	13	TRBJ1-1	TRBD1	TGTGCCAGCAGTTTCAGGCGACAGGGGGGAGCTTTCTTT	CASSFRRQGGAFF
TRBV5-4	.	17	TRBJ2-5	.	TGTGCCAGCAGCTCACTAGGGGGAGGAGGTCACCAAGAGACCCAGTACTTC	CASSSLGGGGHQETQYF
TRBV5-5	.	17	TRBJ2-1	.	TGTGCCAGCAGCTTCCCTCGTGATGCGACTTCCTACAATGAGCAGTTCTTC	CASSFPRDATSYNEQFF
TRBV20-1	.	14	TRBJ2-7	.	TGCAGTGCCGCCCAAAGGGGGGGAGAATACGAGCAGTACTTC	CSAAQRGGEYEQYF
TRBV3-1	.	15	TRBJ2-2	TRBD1	TGTGCCAGCAGCCTCGACAGGGGCACGGCCGGGGAGCTGTTTTTT	CASSLDRGTAGELFF
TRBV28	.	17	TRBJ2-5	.	TGTGCCAGCAGTCCGACCGTAGGGGTTTTGGAGCAAGAGACCCAGTACTTC	CASSPTVGVLEQETQYF
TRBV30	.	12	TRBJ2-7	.	TGTGCCTGGAGCGCGGACTTCTACGAGCAGTACTTC	CAWSADFYEQYF
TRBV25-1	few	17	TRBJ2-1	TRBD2	TGTGCCAGCAGTGGGGCGGGGGTGACTCACTCCTACAATGAGCAGTTCTTC	CASSGAGVTHSYNEQFF
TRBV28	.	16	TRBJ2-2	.	TGTGCCAGCAGTTTAACAGGGTTTGCGAACACCGGGGAGCTGTTTTTT	CASSLTGFANTGELFF
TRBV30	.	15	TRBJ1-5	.	TGTGCCTGGAGTGACGGTAGCTTTGACAATCAGCCCCAGCATTTT	CAWSDGSFDNQPQHF
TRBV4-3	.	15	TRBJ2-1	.	TGCGCCAGCAGCCAAGATCCGGACAGCTACAATGAGCAGTTCTTC	CASSQDPDSYNEQFF
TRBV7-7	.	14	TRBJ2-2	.	TGTGCTAGCAGCTTTGTGCCGGGAACCGGGGAGCTGTTTTTT	CASSFVPGTGELFF
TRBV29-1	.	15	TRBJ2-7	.	TGCAGCGTTGAAAAATTAAAGGGACCCTCCTACGAGCAGTACTTC	CSVEKLKGPSYEQYF
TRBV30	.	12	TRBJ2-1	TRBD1	TGTGCCTGGAGTGGGGACAGCAATGAGCAGTTCTTC	CAWSGDSNEQFF
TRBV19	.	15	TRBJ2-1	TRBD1	TGTGCCAGTAGTTTAGGACAGGGATTAAACAATGAGCAGTTCTTC	CASSLGQGLNNEQFF
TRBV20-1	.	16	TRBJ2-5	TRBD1	TGCAGTGCTCCCCAATACGCAGGGGGATTCCAAGAGACCCAGTACTTC	CSAPQYAGGFQETQYF
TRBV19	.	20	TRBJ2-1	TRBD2	TGTGCCAGTAGCTCTATAACAAGGACTAGCGGGAGGGCGAGGGACAATGAGCAGTTCTTC	CASSSITRTSGRARDNEQFF
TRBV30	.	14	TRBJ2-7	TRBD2	TGTGCCTGGAGTTTCGAGCGGGATCCCTACGAGCAGTACTTC	CAWSFERDPYEQYF
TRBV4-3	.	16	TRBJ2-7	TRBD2	TGTGCCAGCAGCCAAGAACCTAGCGGATCCTCCTACGAGCAGTACTTC	CASSQEPSGSSYEQYF
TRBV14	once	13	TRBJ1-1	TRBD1	TGTGCCAGTGGGACAGGTTTGAACACTGAAGCTTTCTTT	CASGTGLNTEAFF
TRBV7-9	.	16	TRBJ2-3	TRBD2	TGTGCCAGCAGCTTATGGTCGACTAGCGGGACTCCAACGGTGTATTTT	CASSLWSTSGTPTVYF
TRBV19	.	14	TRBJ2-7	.	TGTGCCAGTAGTATCGGACAGCTCTCCTACGAGCAGTACTTC	CASSIGQLSYEQYF
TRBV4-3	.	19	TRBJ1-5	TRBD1	TGCGCCAGCAGCCAATCGGTCGTAATCGTGACAGGGGATAATCAGCCCCAGCATTTT	CASSQSVVIVTGDNQPQHF
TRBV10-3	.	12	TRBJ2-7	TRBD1	TGTGCCATCAGTCGACAGGGGGACGAGCAGTACTTC	CAISRQGDEQYF
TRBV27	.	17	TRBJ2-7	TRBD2	TGTGCCAGCAGTTCCCTTTCCACCGGACTAGCTGGCTACGAGCAGTACTTC	CASSSLSTGLAGYEQYF
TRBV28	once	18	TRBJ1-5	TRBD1	TGTGCCAGCAGATCTTCCGGGACAGGGCCTTATAGCAATCAGCCCCAGCATTTT	CASRSSGTGPYSNQPQHF
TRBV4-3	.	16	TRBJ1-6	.	TGCGCCAGCAGCCAAGATCGGACAGCCTCTAATTCACCCCTCCACTTT	CASSQDRTASNSPLHF